This entry concerns a single T cell receptor (beta chain). This clonotype was counted at least ten times. The antigen this receptor binds is unknown. No much larger clone exists at a distance of one base, and base qualities are not known. There are 15 amino acids in the CDR3, from cysteine to phenylalanine inclusive. Only the CDR3 DNA is retained, 45 bases long and in frame from the first base. CDR1 and CDR2 are drawn from the germline V gene: SGHRS, YFSETQ. V is cut by 4 bases and J by 4 bases, and the space between the germline ends is 14 bases. The data stem from a study of CD8 T cells in ankylosing spondylitis (TCRdb year 2017). Regarding the research as a whole: To find TCR variants linked to disease, the study profiled T cell receptor beta repertoires in ankylosing spondylitis patients and healthy donors. Peripheral blood samples were taken, and synovial fluid was additionally collected from ankylosing spondylitis patients. The full study cohort was made up of about two dozen ankylosing spondylitis patients and some 100 healthy donors. General conclusions and limits of the study: Blood from ankylosing spondylitis patients appeared to be characterized by a TCR beta motif composed of 7 to 9 highly homologous amino acid variants. The disease-linked clones showed a CD8+ phenotype and occurred at relatively low frequencies in peripheral blood. Some of the motif variants had been reported before in the synovial fluid and blood of reactive arthritis patients, a finding that suggests common disease-initiation mechanisms. The disease-linked clones were reported as significantly enriched in matched synovial fluid samples from ankylosing spondylitis patients.

TCRdb shows the sequencer as Illumina HiSeq 2500. Quantitative 5'-RACE with molecular barcodes was used to prepare TCR beta libraries. Turning to the authors' computational methods: Disease-linked TCR variants were identified with a new computational method built on a probabilistic model of VDJ rearrangement. The public reads were run again by TCRdb, first through fastp at Q25 and then through MiXCR, and only productive beta chains were kept. A single entry per CDR3 protein holds the most common genes and DNA from its merged rows. The V and J calls and clone size come from TCRdb's table, not from the authors' own analysis. A total of 150,000 to 200,000 distinct CDR3 sequences appear in this sample, approximately 10% of them only once. In total, the top ten clones hold under 35% of the sample.

The sequenced sample consisted of blood, either unsorted or a sorted T cell fraction (not recorded which). The V gene is TRBV5-1 and the J gene is TRBJ1-4, with the D segment identity uncertain. The sequence was obtained from a male donor with ankylosing spondylitis or in good health (not recorded which). The sequenced DNA: TGCGCCAGCAGCCCGGAGGGAGGGCGTAATGAAAAACTGTTTTTT. Translated, this gives CASSPEGGRNEKLFF.